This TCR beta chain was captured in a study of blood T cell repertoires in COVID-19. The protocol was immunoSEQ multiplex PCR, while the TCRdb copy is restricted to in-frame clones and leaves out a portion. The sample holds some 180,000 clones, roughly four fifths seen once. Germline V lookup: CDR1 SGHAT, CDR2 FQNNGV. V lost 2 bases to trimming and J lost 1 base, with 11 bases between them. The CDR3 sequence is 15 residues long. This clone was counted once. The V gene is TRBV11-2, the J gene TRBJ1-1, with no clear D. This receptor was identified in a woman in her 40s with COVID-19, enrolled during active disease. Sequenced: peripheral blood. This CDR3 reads CASSLSAGKNTEAFF. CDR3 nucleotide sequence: TGTGCCAGCAGCTTAAGCGCCGGGAAGAACACTGAAGCTTTCTTT.